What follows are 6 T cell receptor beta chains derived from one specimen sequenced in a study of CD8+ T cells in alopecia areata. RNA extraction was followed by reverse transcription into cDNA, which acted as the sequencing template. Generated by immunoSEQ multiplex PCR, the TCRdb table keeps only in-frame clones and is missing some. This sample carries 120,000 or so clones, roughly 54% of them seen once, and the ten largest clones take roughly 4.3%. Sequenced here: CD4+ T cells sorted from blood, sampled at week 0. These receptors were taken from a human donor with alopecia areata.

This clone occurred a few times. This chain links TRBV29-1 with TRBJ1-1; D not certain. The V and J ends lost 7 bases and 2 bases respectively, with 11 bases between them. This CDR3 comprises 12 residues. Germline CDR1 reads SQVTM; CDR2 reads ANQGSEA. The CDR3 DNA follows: TGCAGCGCCCGGTCAGGTAACACTGAAGCTTTCTTT. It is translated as CSARSGNTEAFF.

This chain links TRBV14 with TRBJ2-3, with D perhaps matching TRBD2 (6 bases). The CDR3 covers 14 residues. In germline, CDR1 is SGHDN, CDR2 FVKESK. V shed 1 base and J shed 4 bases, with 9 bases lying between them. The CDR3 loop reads CASSQGGGADTQYF. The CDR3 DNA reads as TGTGCCAGCAGCCAAGGGGGCGGGGCAGATACGCAGTATTTT.

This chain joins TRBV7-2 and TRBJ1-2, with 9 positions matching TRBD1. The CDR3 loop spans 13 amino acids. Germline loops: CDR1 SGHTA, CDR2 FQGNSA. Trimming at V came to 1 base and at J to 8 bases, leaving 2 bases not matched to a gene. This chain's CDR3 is CASSLGTGDGYTF. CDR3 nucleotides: TGTGCCAGCAGCTTAGGGACAGGGGACGGCTACACCTTC.

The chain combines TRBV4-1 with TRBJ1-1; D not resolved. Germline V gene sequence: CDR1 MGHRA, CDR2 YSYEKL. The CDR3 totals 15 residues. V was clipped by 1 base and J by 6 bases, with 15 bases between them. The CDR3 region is CASSQVVSQNAEAFF. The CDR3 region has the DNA TGCGCCAGCAGCCAAGTGGTCAGTCAGAATGCTGAAGCTTTCTTT.

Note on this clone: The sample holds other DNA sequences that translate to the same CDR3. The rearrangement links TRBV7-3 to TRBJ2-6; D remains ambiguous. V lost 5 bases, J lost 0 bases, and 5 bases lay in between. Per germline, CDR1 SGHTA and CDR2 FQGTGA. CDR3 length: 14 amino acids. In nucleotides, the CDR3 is TGTGCCAGCAGCATAAACTCTGGGGCCAACGTCCTGACTTTC. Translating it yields CASSINSGANVLTF.

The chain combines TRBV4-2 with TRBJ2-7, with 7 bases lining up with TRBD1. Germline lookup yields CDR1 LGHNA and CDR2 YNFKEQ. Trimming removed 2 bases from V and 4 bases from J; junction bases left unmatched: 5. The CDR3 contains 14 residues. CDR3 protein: CASSQNRGEYEQYF. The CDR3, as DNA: TGTGCCAGCAGCCAAAACAGGGGAGAATACGAGCAGTACTTC.